Presented here are 11 T cell receptor beta chains from one specimen sequenced in a study of breast tumors, draining lymph nodes, adjacent tissues. The lymph nodes were axillary draining lymph nodes from breast cancer patients. TCRdb re-derived calls from the multiplex PCR reads in MiXCR, one entry per CDR3 protein. The profile shows about 180,000 distinct CDR3 sequences, about 33% of them singletons. The sequenced sample was axillary lymph node tissue. These receptors were collected from a female donor with breast cancer. Some clones in this sample may be carry-over from other donors' samples.

The table lists this clonotype with a few counts. Possible read error: a much larger clone is one base away. CDR3 in amino acids: CASSSPTGRSPLHF. DNA of the CDR3: TGTGCCAGCAGCTCCCCGACCGGGCGATCACCCCTCCACTTT. V and J are TRBV13 and TRBJ1-6; D unclear. The V and J ends lost 4 bases and 10 bases respectively, with 14 bases between them. Looked up from germline, CDR1 is PRHDT and CDR2 is FYEKMQ (reference sequence). The length of the CDR3 is 14 residues.

There are many counts of this clonotype. The chain is built from TRBV7-9 and TRBJ2-1; 10 bases map to TRBD1. This CDR3 is built from 14 residues. Germline CDR1 reads SEHNR; CDR2 reads FQNEAQ (reference sequence). V trimming: 5 bases; J trimming: 9 bases; junction bases outside the gene matches: 7. DNA of the CDR3: TGTGCCAGCAGCGATACGGACAGGGGGACTGAGCAGTTCTTC. Translated, it gives CASSDTDRGTEQFF.

Ten or more counts support this clonotype. The chain combines TRBV9 with TRBJ2-3, with 7 bases lining up with TRBD2. The CDR3 runs 16 residues. With 2 bases clipped from V and 2 bases from J, the junction kept 8 bases outside the gene matches. CDR1 is SGDLS and CDR2 is YYNGEE in the germline V gene. The CDR3 spells CASSVSGGGYTDTQYF. The CDR3, as DNA: TGTGCCAGCAGCGTGTCTGGGGGGGGATACACAGATACGCAGTATTTT.

This chain connects TRBV3-1 to TRBJ1-1; TRBD1 matches 7 bases. With 5 bases clipped from V and 3 bases from J, the junction kept 9 bases outside the gene matches. The germline V gene has CDR1 LGHDT and CDR2 YNNKEL (reference sequence). There are 15 residues in the CDR3. CDR3 sequence (DNA): TGTGCCAGCAGCAAAAAGACAGGGTCCGACACTGAAGCTTTCTTT. Its translation is CASSKKTGSDTEAFF.

This sequence joins TRBV6-5 and TRBJ2-1, with TRBD2 as a possible D gene (6 bases). Trimming stripped 7 bases from V and 0 bases from J, with 10 bases between. The CDR3 has 14 residues. The germline V gene encodes CDR1 MNHEY and CDR2 SVGAGI. The CDR3 region has the DNA TGTGCCAGCAAGTTGGGGGGCTCCTACAATGAGCAGTTCTTC. It encodes CASKLGGSYNEQFF.

This clonotype occurred many times. This chain uses TRBV9 with TRBJ2-1, with D unresolved. The germline CDR1 and CDR2 sequences are SGDLS and YYNGEE. The CDR3 spans 14 residues. The V and J ends lost 4 bases and 0 bases respectively, with 8 bases between them. The CDR3 nucleotides are TGTGCCAGCAGCCCGATGAGCTCCTACAATGAGCAGTTCTTC. It yields the protein CASSPMSSYNEQFF.

This sequence joins TRBV19 and TRBJ1-4; 8 positions agree with TRBD1. Germline-derived CDR1 and CDR2 are LNHDA and SQIVND (reference sequence). The ends lost 3 bases at V and 4 bases at J; junction bases unmatched: 4. This CDR3 comprises 15 residues. CDR3 loop: CASSMTGQVNEKLFF. CDR3 nucleotide sequence: TGTGCCAGTAGTATGACGGGACAGGTTAATGAAAAACTGTTTTTT.

V usage is TRBV28 and J usage is TRBJ2-7; D gene uncertain. V lost 6 bases and J 4 bases, leaving 10 bases between the germline ends. Germline CDR1 MDHEN, CDR2 SYDVKM. The CDR3 contains 12 residues. CDR3 protein: CASRRGGYEQYF. CDR3 DNA: TGTGCCAGCAGACGCGGTGGGTACGAGCAGTACTTC.

This clonotype occurred a few times. The J gene is TRBJ2-1, the V gene TRBV5-1; 7 nucleotides line up with TRBD2. The trim removed 4 bases at V and 0 bases at J, leaving 7 bases unmatched. Germline lookup yields CDR1 SGHRS and CDR2 YFSETQ. This CDR3 comprises 16 residues. CDR3: CASSVERDSSYNEQFF. CDR3 in DNA: TGCGCCAGCAGCGTGGAGCGGGATAGCTCCTACAATGAGCAGTTCTTC.

This clonotype was recorded at least ten times. J is TRBJ2-7 and V is TRBV11-2; maybe TRBD2 (6 bases). The V gene lost 5 bases and the J gene lost 3 bases, with 20 bases spanning the gap. The CDR3 consists of 16 residues. Germline V CDR1 and CDR2: SGHAT, FQNNGV. CDR3 nucleotides: TGTGCCAGCAGCCGACTTGCGGGACCGCTGCTCTACGAGCAGTACTTC. This sequence encodes CASSRLAGPLLYEQYF.

On this clonotype: Germline is not matched at one junction end, which may reflect a read error. The rearrangement uses TRBV19 and TRBJ1-6; weak D call: TRBD1 (6 bases). CDR3 size: 16 residues. Germline CDR1 is LNHDA and CDR2 is SQIVND (reference sequence). CDR3 nucleotides: TGTGCCAGTAGTAGAAGTCCTTGGGGGGCTAATTCCCCCCTCCACTTT. It specifies CASSRSPWGANSPLHF. Looking up the rest from reference TRBV19 and TRBJ1-6 gives the full variable domain: DGGITQSPKYLFRKEGQNVTLSCEQNLNHDAMYWYRQDPGQGLRLIYYSQIVNDFQKGDIAEGYSVSREKKESFPLTVTSAQKNPTAFYLCASSRSPWGANSPLHFGNGTRLTVT.